This TCR beta chain was retrieved from a study of blood T cell repertoires in COVID-19. Study background: Some COVID-19 samples were acute and others convalescent; all came from the United States, Italy and Spain.

The protocol was immunoSEQ multiplex PCR, while the TCRdb copy is restricted to in-frame clones and leaves out a portion. Altogether 150,000 to 190,000 clones are present, roughly four fifths being singletons, with the ten largest covering approximately 7.3%. Germline trimming cut 0 bases from V and 10 bases from J; bases unmatched to any gene: 5. The CDR3 totals 14 residues. Germline CDR1 reads GTSNPN; CDR2 reads SVGIG (reference sequence). Individuals drawn from 24 US areas were roughly 18 to 89 years old. Assignments of participants to cohorts depended upon their own reported clinical history. In Cohort 3, a recovered donor had either two negative PCRs, clearance, or symptom resolution.

What was sequenced was PBMCs or T cells enriched from blood (not recorded which). The sequence was obtained from a man aged 45 to 65 who had recovered from COVID-19. This rearrangement joins TRBV30 to TRBJ1-6, with 8 bases lining up with TRBD1. The CDR3 is CAWSVMSGGSPLHF. The CDR3 nucleotides read TGTGCCTGGAGTGTAATGTCAGGGGGCTCACCCCTCCACTTT.